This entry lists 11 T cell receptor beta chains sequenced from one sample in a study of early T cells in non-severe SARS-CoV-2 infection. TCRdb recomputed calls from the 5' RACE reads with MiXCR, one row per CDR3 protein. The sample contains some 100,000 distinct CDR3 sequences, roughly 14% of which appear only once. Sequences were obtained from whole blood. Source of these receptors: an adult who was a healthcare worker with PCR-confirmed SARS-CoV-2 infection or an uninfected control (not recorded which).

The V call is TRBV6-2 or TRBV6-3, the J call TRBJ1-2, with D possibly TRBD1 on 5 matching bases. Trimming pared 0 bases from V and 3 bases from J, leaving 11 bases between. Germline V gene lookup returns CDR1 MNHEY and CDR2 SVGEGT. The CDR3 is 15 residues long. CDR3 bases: TGTGCCAGCAGTTACTCGTACGGGACGGACTATGGCTACACCTTC. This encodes CASSYSYGTDYGYTF.

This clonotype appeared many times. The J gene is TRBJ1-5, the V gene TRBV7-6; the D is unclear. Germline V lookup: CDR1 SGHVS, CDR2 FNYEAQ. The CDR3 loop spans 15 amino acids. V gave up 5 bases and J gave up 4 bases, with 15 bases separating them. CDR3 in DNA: TGTGCCAGCAGCCAAGATGTCAGCGAGAATCAGCCCCAGCATTTT. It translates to CASSQDVSENQPQHF.

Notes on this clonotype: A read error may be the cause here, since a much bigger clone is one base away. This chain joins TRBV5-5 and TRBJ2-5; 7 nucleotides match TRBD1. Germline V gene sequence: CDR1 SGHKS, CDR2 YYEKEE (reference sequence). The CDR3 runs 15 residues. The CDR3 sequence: CDSSTGQAVQETQYF. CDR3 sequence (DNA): TGTGACAGCAGCACCGGACAGGCGGTCCAAGAGACCCAGTACTTC.

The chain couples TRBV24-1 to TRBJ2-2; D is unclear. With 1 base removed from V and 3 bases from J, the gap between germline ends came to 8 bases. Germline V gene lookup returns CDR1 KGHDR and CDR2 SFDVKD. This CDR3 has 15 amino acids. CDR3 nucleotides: TGTGCCACCAGTGATTTTAGACCGGACACCGGGGAGCTGTTTTTT. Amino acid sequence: CATSDFRPDTGELFF.

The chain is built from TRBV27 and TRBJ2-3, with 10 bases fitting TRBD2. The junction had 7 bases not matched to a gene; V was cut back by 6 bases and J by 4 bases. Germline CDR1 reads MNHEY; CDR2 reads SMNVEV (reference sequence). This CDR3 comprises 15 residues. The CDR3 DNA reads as TGTGCCAGCAGGCTCAGCGGGGGGGCCGCAGATACGCAGTATTTT. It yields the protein CASRLSGGAADTQYF.

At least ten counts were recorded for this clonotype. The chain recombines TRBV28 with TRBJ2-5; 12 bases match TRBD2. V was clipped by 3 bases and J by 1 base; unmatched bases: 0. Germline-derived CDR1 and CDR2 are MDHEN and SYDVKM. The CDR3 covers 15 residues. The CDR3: CASSLTSGGQETQYF. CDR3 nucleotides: TGTGCCAGCAGTTTGACTAGCGGGGGCCAAGAGACCCAGTACTTC.

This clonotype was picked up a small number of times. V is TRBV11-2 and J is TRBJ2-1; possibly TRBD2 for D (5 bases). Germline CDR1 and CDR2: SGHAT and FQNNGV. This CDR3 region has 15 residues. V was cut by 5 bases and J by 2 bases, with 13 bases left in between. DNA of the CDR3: TGTGCCAGCAGCCTACGAGGACTTACCTACAATGAGCAGTTCTTC. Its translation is CASSLRGLTYNEQFF.

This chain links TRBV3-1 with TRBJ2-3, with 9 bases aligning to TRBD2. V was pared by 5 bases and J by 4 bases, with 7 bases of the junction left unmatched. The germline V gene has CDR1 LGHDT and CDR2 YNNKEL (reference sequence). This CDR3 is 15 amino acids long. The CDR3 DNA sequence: TGTGCCAGCAGCGCCCGGGGACTAGCATCAGATACGCAGTATTTT. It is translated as CASSARGLASDTQYF.

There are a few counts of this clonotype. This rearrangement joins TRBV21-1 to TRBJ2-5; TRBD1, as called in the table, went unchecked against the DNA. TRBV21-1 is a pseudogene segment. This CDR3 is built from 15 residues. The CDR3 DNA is TGTGCCAGCAGCAAAAGGGTACAGGGCCTAAAGACCCAGTACTTC. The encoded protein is CASSKRVQGLKTQYF.

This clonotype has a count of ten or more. DNA for the CDR3: TGTGCCAGCAGTCCGGGACACTATAATTCACCCCTCCACTTT. It codes for CASSPGHYNSPLHF. The chain links TRBV12-3 or TRBV12-4 to TRBJ1-6; the D gene is possibly TRBD1 (6 bases). Trimming took 5 bases from V and 3 from J, leaving 8 bases between them. The CDR3 totals 14 residues.

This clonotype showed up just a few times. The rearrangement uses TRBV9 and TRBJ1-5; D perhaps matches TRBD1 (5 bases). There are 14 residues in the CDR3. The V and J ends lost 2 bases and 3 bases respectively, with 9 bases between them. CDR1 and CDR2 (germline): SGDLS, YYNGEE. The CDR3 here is CASSVWDDNQPQHF. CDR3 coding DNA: TGTGCCAGCAGCGTCTGGGACGACAATCAGCCCCAGCATTTT.